The count of the clone carrying this TCR beta chain is one. Antigen unknown. Other DNA variants within this sample encode the same CDR3. These data come from a study of T cell responses to AZD1222 COVID-19 vaccine. Study results and caveats: Among spike-specific TCRs, nearly half reportedly target unmutated variant regions.

TCRdb keeps only in-frame clones here, not all; method: immunoSEQ multiplex PCR. The repertoire holds roughly 200,000 clones, with approximately 89% as singletons. Germline CDR1 and CDR2: SGDLS and YYNGEE. The CDR3 is 13 amino acids. V lost 5 bases to trimming and J lost 3 bases, with 9 bases between them. The sample here was peripheral blood, taken 28 days after the second AZD1222 dose. This chain joins TRBV9 and TRBJ2-1; D is unresolved. The TCR comes from an adult who received the AZD1222 COVID-19 vaccine. The chain's CDR3 is CASSADDYNEQFF. CDR3 coding DNA: TGTGCCAGCAGTGCCGATGACTACAATGAGCAGTTCTTC.